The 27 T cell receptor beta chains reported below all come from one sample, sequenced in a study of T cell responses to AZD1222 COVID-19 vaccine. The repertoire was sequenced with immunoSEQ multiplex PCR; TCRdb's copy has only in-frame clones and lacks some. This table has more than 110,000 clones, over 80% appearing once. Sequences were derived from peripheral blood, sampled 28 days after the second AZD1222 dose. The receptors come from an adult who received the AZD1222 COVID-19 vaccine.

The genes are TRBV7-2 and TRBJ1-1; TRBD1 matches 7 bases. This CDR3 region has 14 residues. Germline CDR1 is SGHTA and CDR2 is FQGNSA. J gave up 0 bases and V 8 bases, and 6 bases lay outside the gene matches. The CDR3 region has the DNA TGTGCCAGCCGCCCGACAGGGATGAACACTGAAGCTTTCTTT. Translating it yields CASRPTGMNTEAFF.

Written as DNA, the CDR3 is TGTGCCAGCAGCCAGGGACAGGGGATGGCTCTATCTGTAGCTTTCTTT. Protein product: CASSQGQGMALSVAFF. V and J are TRBV3-1 (or the pseudogene TRBV3-2) and TRBJ1-1, with TRBD1 matching over 10 bases. Germline loops: CDR1 LGHDT, CDR2 YNNKEL (reference sequence). The ends lost 3 bases at V and 10 bases at J; junction bases unmatched: 14. There are 16 residues in the CDR3.

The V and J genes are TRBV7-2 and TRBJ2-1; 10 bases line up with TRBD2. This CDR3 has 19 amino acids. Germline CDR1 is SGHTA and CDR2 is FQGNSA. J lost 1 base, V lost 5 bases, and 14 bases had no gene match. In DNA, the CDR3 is TGTGCCAGCAGCCCCCAGGGTAGCGGGAGGCACCCTTCCTACAATGAGCAGTTCTTC. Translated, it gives CASSPQGSGRHPSYNEQFF. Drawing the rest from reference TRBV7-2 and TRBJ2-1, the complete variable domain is GAGVSQSPSNKVTEKGKDVELRCDPISGHTALYWYRQSLGQGLEFLIYFQGNSAPDKSGLPSDRFSAERTGGSVSTLTIQRTQQEDSAVYLCASSPQGSGRHPSYNEQFFGPGTRLTVL.

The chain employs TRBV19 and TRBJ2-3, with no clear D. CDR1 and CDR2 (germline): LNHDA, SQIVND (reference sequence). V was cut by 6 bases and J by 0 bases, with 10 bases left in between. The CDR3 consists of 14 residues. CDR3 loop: CASRDGSSTDTQYF. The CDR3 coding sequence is TGTGCCAGTAGGGACGGGTCTAGCACAGATACGCAGTATTTT. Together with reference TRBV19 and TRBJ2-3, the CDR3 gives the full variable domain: DGGITQSPKYLFRKEGQNVTLSCEQNLNHDAMYWYRQDPGQGLRLIYYSQIVNDFQKGDIAEGYSVSREKKESFPLTVTSAQKNPTAFYLCASRDGSSTDTQYFGPGTRLTVL.

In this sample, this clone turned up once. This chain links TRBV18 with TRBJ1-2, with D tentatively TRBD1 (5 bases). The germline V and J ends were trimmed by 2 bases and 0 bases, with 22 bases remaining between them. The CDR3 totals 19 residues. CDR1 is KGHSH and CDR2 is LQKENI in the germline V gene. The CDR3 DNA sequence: TGTGCCAGCTCACCATACCGGAACCTAGACAGTTTAGCTAACTATGGCTACACCTTC. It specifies CASSPYRNLDSLANYGYTF. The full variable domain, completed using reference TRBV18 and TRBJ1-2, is NAGVMQNPRHLVRRRGQEARLRCSPMKGHSHVYWYRQLPEEGLKFMVYLQKENIIDESGMPKERFSAEFPKEGPSILRIQQVVRGDSAAYFCASSPYRNLDSLANYGYTFGSGTRLTVV.

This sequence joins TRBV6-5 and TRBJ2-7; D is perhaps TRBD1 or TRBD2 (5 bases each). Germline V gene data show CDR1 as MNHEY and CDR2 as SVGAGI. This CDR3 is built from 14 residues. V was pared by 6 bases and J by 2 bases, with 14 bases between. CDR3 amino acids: CASSPPGPPYEQYF. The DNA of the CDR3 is TGTGCCAGCAGCCCGCCGGGGCCACCCTACGAGCAGTACTTC.

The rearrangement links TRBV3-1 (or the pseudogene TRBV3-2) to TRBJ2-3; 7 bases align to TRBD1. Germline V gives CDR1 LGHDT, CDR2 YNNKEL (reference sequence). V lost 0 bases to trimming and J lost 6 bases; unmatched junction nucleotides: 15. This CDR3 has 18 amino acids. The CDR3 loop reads CASSQDPRQGRLIDTQYF. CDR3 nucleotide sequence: TGTGCCAGCAGCCAAGATCCTCGACAGGGTAGGCTAATCGATACGCAGTATTTT.

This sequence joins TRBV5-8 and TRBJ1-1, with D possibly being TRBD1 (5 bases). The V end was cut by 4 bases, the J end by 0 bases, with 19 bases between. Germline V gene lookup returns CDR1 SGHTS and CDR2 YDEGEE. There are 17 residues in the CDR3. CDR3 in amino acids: CASSQGARVGMNTEAFF. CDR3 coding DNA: TGTGCCAGCAGCCAAGGGGCCAGGGTTGGAATGAACACTGAAGCTTTCTTT.

The CDR3: CASHDNTDTQYF. The CDR3, as DNA: TGTGCCAGCCACGATAACACAGATACGCAGTATTTT. The genes are TRBV2 and TRBJ2-3; no clear D. Trimming took 8 bases from V and 2 from J, leaving 8 bases between them. The CDR3 contains 12 residues. Germline CDR1 is SNHLY and CDR2 is FYNNEI.

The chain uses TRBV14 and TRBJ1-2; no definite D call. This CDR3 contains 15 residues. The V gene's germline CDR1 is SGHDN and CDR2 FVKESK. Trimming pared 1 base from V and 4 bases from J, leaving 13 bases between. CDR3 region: CASSQVQSGGYGYTF. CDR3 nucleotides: TGTGCCAGCAGCCAAGTTCAAAGTGGCGGCTATGGCTACACCTTC.

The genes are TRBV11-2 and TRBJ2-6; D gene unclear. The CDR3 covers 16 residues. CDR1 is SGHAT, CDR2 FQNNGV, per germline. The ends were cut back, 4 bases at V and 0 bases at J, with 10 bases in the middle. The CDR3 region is CASSSRGVSGANVLTF. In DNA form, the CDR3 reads TGTGCCAGCAGCTCCCGAGGCGTCTCTGGGGCCAACGTCCTGACTTTC.

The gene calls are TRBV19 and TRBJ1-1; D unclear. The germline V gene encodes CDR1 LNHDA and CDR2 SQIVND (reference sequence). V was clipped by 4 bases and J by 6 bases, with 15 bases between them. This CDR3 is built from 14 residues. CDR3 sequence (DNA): TGTGCCAGTAGTAGACCACCCCAGACGGCTGAAGCTTTCTTT. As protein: CASSRPPQTAEAFF.

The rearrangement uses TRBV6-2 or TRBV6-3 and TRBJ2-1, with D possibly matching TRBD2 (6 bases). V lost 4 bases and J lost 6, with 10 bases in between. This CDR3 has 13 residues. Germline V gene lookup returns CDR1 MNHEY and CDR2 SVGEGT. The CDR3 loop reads CASSSNGGNEQFF. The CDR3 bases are TGTGCCAGCAGTTCCAACGGGGGCAATGAGCAGTTCTTC.

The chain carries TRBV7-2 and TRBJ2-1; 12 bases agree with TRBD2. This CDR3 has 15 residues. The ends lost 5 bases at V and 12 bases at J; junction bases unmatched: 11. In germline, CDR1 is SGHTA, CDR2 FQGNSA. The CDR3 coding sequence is TGTGCCAGCAGCCCACCCGGACTAGCGGGGTACGGGCAGTTCTTC. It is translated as CASSPPGLAGYGQFF.

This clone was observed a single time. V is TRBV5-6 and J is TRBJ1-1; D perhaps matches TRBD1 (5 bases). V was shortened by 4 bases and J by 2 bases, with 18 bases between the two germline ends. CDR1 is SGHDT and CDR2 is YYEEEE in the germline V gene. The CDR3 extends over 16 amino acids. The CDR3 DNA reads TGTGCCAGCAGCCTGGCCCTCGGGACGGGAAACACTGAAGCTTTCTTT. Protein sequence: CASSLALGTGNTEAFF.

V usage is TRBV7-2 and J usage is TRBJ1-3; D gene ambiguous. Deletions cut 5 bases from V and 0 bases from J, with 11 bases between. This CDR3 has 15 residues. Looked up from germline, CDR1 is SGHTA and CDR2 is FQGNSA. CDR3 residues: CASSPPSASGNTIYF. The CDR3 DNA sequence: TGTGCCAGCAGCCCCCCTTCCGCCTCTGGAAACACCATATATTTT.

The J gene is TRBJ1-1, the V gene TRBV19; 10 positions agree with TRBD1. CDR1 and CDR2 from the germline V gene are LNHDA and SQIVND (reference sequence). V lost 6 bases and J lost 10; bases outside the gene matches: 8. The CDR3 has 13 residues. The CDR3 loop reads CASRGTGAVSAFF. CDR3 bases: TGTGCCAGTAGGGGGACAGGGGCGGTCTCAGCTTTCTTT.

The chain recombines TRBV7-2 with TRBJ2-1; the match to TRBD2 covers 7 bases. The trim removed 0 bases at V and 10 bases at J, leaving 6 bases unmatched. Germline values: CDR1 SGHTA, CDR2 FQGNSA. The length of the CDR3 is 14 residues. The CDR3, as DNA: TGTGCCAGCAGCTTAGCGATGGCGGGAGTCGAGCAGTTCTTC. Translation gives CASSLAMAGVEQFF.

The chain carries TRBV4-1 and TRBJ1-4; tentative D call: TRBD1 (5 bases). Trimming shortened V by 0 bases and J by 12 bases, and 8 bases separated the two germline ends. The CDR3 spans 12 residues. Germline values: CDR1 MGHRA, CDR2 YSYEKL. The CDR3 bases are TGCGCCAGCAGCCAAGATCGCAGGGAACTGTTTTTT. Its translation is CASSQDRRELFF.

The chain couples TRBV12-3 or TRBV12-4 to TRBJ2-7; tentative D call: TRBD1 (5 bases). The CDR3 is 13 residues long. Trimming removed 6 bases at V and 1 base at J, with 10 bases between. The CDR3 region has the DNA TGTGCCAGCAGACCCGCAGGGTCCTACGAGCAGTACTTC. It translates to CASRPAGSYEQYF.

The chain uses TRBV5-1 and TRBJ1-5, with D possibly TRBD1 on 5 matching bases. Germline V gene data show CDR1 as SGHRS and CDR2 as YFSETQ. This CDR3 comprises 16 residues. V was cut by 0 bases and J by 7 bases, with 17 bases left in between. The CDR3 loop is CASSLAGIELGQPQHF. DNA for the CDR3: TGCGCCAGCAGCTTGGCAGGGATAGAACTGGGGCAGCCCCAGCATTTT.

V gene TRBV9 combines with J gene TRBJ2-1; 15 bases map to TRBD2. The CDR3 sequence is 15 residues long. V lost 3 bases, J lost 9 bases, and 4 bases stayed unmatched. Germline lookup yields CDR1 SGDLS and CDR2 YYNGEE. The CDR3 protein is CASSGGLAGGFEQFF. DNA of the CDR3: TGTGCCAGCAGCGGTGGACTAGCGGGAGGGTTTGAGCAGTTCTTC.

The CDR3 DNA sequence: TGCGCCAGCAGTGAGTCGGGGCAGTCGGGGCAGTTCTTC. Translation: CASSESGQSGQFF. This rearrangement joins TRBV10-1 to TRBJ2-1, with a possible D match to TRBD1 (5 bases). The CDR3 runs 13 residues. The V and J ends lost 0 bases and 12 bases respectively, with 12 bases between them. Germline lookup yields CDR1 WNHNN and CDR2 SYGVQD (reference sequence).

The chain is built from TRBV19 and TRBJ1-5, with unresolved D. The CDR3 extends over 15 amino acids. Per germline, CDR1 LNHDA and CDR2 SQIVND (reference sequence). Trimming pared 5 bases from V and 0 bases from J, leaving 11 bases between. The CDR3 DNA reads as TGTGCCAGTAGTCCGCAGGTTTATAGCAATCAGCCCCAGCATTTT. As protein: CASSPQVYSNQPQHF.

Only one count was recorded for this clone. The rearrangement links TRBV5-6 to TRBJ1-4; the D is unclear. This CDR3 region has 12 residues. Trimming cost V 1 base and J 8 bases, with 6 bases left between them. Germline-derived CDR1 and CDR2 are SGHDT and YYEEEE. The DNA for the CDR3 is TGTGCCAGCAGCTTGCTAGAGGAAAAACTGTTTTTT. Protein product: CASSLLEEKLFF.

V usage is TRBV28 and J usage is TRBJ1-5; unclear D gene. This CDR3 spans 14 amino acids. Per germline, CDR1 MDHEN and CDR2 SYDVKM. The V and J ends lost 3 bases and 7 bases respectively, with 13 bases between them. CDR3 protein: CASSFRKSRQPQHF. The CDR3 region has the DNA TGTGCCAGCAGTTTCCGCAAAAGTCGGCAGCCCCAGCATTTT.

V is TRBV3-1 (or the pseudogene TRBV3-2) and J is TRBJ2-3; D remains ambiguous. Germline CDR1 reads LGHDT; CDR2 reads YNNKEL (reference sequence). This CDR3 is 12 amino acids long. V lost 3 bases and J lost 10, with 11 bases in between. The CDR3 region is CASSHLEQSQYF. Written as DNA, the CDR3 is TGTGCCAGCAGCCATCTGGAGCAGTCGCAGTATTTT.